The source of this T cell receptor (beta chain) is a study of T cell repertoires in cytomegalovirus infection. TCRdb re-called the reads through MiXCR, storing one row per CDR3 protein. The sample has some 390,000 distinct CDR3 sequences, around 18% seen once. This clonotype showed up many times. Its antigen is still unknown. Germline V CDR1 and CDR2: SGHTA, FQGNSA. The CDR3 spans 15 residues. The V end lost 6 bases, the J end lost 4 bases, and 16 bases lay between the germline ends. General study results and limits: The ex vivo response showed dominance by HLA-C-restricted CMV-specific TCR beta clonotypes.

The TCR was taken from a human donor in good health (CMV status not recorded). Some clones in this sample may be carry-over from other donors' samples. The chain couples TRBV7-2 to TRBJ1-3, with a possible D match to TRBD1 (5 bases). Sequencing was carried out using PBMCs. The DNA for the CDR3 is TGTGCCAGCAGTCGTGGGGCCGGGGCCGGAAACACCATATATTTT. It is translated as CASSRGAGAGNTIYF. The full variable domain, with the rest looked up from reference TRBV7-2 and TRBJ1-3, is GAGVSQSPSNKVTEKGKDVELRCDPISGHTALYWYRQSLGQGLEFLIYFQGNSAPDKSGLPSDRFSAERTGGSVSTLTIQRTQQEDSAVYLCASSRGAGAGNTIYFGEGSWLTVV.